The 13 T cell receptor beta chains presented below share a single source sample, sequenced in a study of blood T cell repertoires in COVID-19. Repertoires were generated with immunoSEQ multiplex PCR, while TCRdb's copy carries only in-frame clones and drops some. The sample shows hundreds of thousands of clones, 75% to 90% of them seen only once. Sequences were obtained from peripheral blood. All receptors come from a man aged 18 to 30 with active or convalescent COVID-19.

The chain uses TRBV18 and TRBJ2-5, with 7 bases matching TRBD1. Per germline, CDR1 KGHSH and CDR2 LQKENI. This CDR3 has 15 residues. V shed 1 base, J shed 1 base, and the junction held 3 bases outside the gene matches. Here the CDR3 reads CASSPHTGAQETQYF. CDR3 in DNA: TGTGCCAGCTCACCACATACAGGGGCCCAAGAGACCCAGTACTTC.

The chain has TRBV6-5 and TRBJ2-7; weak D call: TRBD1 (6 bases). The CDR3 has 15 residues. Germline V lookup: CDR1 MNHEY, CDR2 SVGAGI. V lost 9 bases to trimming and J lost 5 bases, with 23 bases between them. The CDR3 here is CASLMVQGSKNEQYF. CDR3 coding DNA: TGTGCCAGTCTAATGGTACAGGGTAGTAAGAACGAGCAGTACTTC.

The chain carries TRBV11-3 and TRBJ2-1; 7 bases match TRBD1. V gave up 0 bases and J gave up 8 bases; unmatched junction bases: 7. Looked up from germline, CDR1 is SGHNT and CDR2 is YENEEA. The CDR3 is made up of 15 amino acids. CDR3 residues: CASSLDYDRVDEQFF. In DNA form, the CDR3 reads TGTGCCAGCAGCTTAGATTATGACAGGGTGGATGAGCAGTTCTTC.

The CDR3, as DNA: TGTGCCAGTAGGGAAGCGGGGGGGCGAGGGAACATTCAGTACTTC. It translates to CASREAGGRGNIQYF. This chain connects TRBV19 to TRBJ2-4; 10 bases are shared with TRBD2. From germline, CDR1 is LNHDA and CDR2 SQIVND (reference sequence). V trimming: 6 bases; J trimming: 7 bases; junction bases outside the gene matches: 9. The length of the CDR3 is 15 residues.

This clone has just a few counts. This chain connects TRBV10-3 to TRBJ2-1, with 11 bases matching TRBD2. CDR3 length equals 16 residues. Germline assignment: CDR1 ENHRY and CDR2 SYGVKD. V dropped 6 bases and J dropped 5; count of bases not matched to a gene: 9. In DNA, the CDR3 is TGTGCCATCAGCGGGCCTAGCGGGGGGAATAACAATGAGCAGTTCTTC. Amino acids: CAISGPSGGNNNEQFF.

This clone was detected a few times. The rearrangement joins TRBV6-5 to TRBJ2-7, with 9 nucleotides matching TRBD1. This CDR3 contains 14 residues. Germline CDR1 is MNHEY and CDR2 is SVGAGI. V shed 0 bases and J 3 bases; nucleotides not matched to a gene: 0. The CDR3 coding sequence is TGTGCCAGCAGTTACTCGACAGGGGGCTACGAGCAGTACTTC. Encoded protein: CASSYSTGGYEQYF.

This clone was detected once. This sequence joins TRBV5-4 and TRBJ1-2; 10 bases match TRBD1. The V gene's germline CDR1 is SGHNT and CDR2 YYREEE (reference sequence). CDR3 length: 15 residues. V was clipped by 4 bases and J by 5 bases; unmatched bases: 8. The CDR3 is CASSRSGQGVYGYTF. Written as DNA, the CDR3 is TGTGCCAGCAGCCGGTCAGGACAGGGGGTATATGGCTACACCTTC. Filled out from reference TRBV5-4 and TRBJ1-2, the complete variable domain reads ETGVTQSPTHLIKTRGQQVTLRCSSQSGHNTVSWYQQALGQGPQFIFQYYREEENGRGNFPPRFSGLQFPNYSSELNVNALELDDSALYLCASSRSGQGVYGYTFGSGTRLTVV.

The CDR3 DNA follows: TGTGCCAGCAGCCCCAGAGCGGGAGTAAACTCCTACGAGCAGTACTTC. Residues: CASSPRAGVNSYEQYF. This chain links TRBV4-2 with TRBJ2-7; 8 bases are a match to TRBD2. Losses at the gene ends were 4 bases for V and 0 bases for J; bases not matched to a gene: 8. The CDR3 covers 16 residues. Germline CDR1 LGHNA, CDR2 YNFKEQ.

The J gene is TRBJ2-3, the V gene TRBV5-1, with a weak D call TRBD2 (7 bases). This CDR3 has 16 amino acids. The germline V and J ends were trimmed by 2 bases and 2 bases, with 15 bases remaining between them. The germline CDR1 and CDR2 sequences are SGHRS and YFSETQ. CDR3 sequence (DNA): TGCGCCAGCAGCTTCTTGAGGGGGGGAAACACAGATACGCAGTATTTT. It encodes CASSFLRGGNTDTQYF.

The rearrangement uses TRBV25-1 and TRBJ2-1; 8 bases are a match to TRBD1. Trimming removed 4 bases from V and 8 bases from J; junction bases left unmatched: 10. Germline-derived CDR1 and CDR2 are MGHDK and SYGVNS. This CDR3 region has 15 residues. In DNA form, the CDR3 reads TGTGCCAGCAGTGTGATCAGGACAGGGCCTTATGAGCAGTTCTTC. Residues: CASSVIRTGPYEQFF.

Here the CDR3 reads CASSEQGLSWVNEKLFF. In DNA, the CDR3 is TGTGCCAGCAGCGAACAGGGTTTATCCTGGGTTAATGAAAAACTGTTTTTT. J is TRBJ1-4 and V is TRBV9, with a weak D call TRBD1 (6 bases). Trimming removed 3 bases from V and 4 bases from J, with 19 bases in between. Germline assignment: CDR1 SGDLS and CDR2 YYNGEE. The CDR3 length is 17 residues.

This sequence joins TRBV27 and TRBJ2-7; D possibly corresponds to TRBD1 (6 bases). V lost 3 bases to trimming and J lost 6 bases, with 9 bases between them. The CDR3 loop spans 12 amino acids. Germline CDR1 and CDR2: MNHEY and SMNVEV (reference sequence). DNA for the CDR3: TGTGCCAGCAGTTTGGCACAGGGCGAGCAGTACTTC. Protein: CASSLAQGEQYF.

The rearrangement joins TRBV14 to TRBJ2-1; possibly TRBD2 for D (5 bases). V lost 2 bases and J 8 bases, leaving 10 bases between the germline ends. This CDR3 is built from 13 residues. Germline CDR1 SGHDN, CDR2 FVKESK. The CDR3: CASSQFRGDEQFF. CDR3 bases: TGTGCCAGCAGCCAATTCCGGGGTGATGAGCAGTTCTTC.